A single sample is the source of the 15 T cell receptor beta chains below, sequenced in a study of T cells after yellow fever vaccination. TCRdb passed the 5' RACE reads through MiXCR, listing each CDR3 protein once. This table has 500,000 to 650,000 distinct CDR3 sequences, roughly a sixth appearing once. The sequencing used PBMCs, collected about 5 days after the first yellow fever vaccination. The receptors were gathered from a man between 18 and 29 years old who received the YFV17D yellow fever vaccine.

Note on this clonotype: The junction departs from germline at one end; a sequencing error may be responsible. This sequence joins TRBV28 and TRBJ2-2, with D perhaps TRBD1 (5 bases). Germline V gene data show CDR1 as MDHEN and CDR2 as SYDVKM. The CDR3 has 14 residues. CDR3 residues: CASTDTANSGELFF. For the CDR3, the DNA is TGTGCCAGCACGGACACCGCGAACTCCGGGGAGCTGTTTTTT. Full variable domain (outside the CDR3, taken from reference TRBV28 and TRBJ2-2): DVKVTQSSRYLVKRTGEKVFLECVQDMDHENMFWYRQDPGLGLRLIYFSYDVKMKEKGDIPEGYSVSREKKERFSLILESASTNQTSMYLCASTDTANSGELFFGEGSRLTVL.

This clonotype was recorded a few times. The gene calls are TRBV5-1 and TRBJ2-3; tentatively, D is TRBD1 or TRBD2 (5 bases each). Germline V gene sequence: CDR1 SGHRS, CDR2 YFSETQ. Trimming shortened V by 0 bases and J by 4 bases, and 15 bases separated the two germline ends. The CDR3 consists of 16 residues. The CDR3 loop reads CASSLAFGAGADTQYF. CDR3 bases: TGCGCCAGCAGCTTGGCTTTCGGGGCTGGCGCAGATACGCAGTATTTT.

This clonotype was counted a few times. The chain links TRBV4-3 to TRBJ2-3; D perhaps matches TRBD1 (6 bases). CDR3 length: 16 amino acids. Germline CDR1 reads LGHNA; CDR2 reads YSLEER. Trimming removed 3 bases at V and 15 bases at J, with 28 bases between. CDR3 loop: CASSQGNYPQGTTAYF. The CDR3 DNA is TGCGCCAGCAGCCAGGGGAATTATCCACAGGGAACCACCGCATATTTT.

The chain links TRBV20-1 to TRBJ2-5; a weak D match, TRBD2 (5 bases). Trimming pared 3 bases from V and 3 bases from J, leaving 11 bases between. There are 13 residues in the CDR3. Per the germline V gene, CDR1 is DFQATT and CDR2 is SNEGSKA (reference sequence). The CDR3 loop reads CSASSAGKETQYF. The CDR3 DNA reads TGCAGTGCTAGTAGTGCCGGGAAAGAGACCCAGTACTTC.

The chain combines TRBV4-2 with TRBJ2-5; D tentatively reads TRBD1 or TRBD2 (5 bases each). The CDR3 loop spans 14 amino acids. CDR1 is LGHNA and CDR2 is YNFKEQ in the germline V gene. V shed 6 bases and J shed 1 base, with 12 bases lying between them. The CDR3 protein is CASRSPGTQETQYF. CDR3 in DNA: TGTGCCAGCAGATCACCCGGGACCCAAGAGACCCAGTACTTC.

This clonotype has a handful of counts. V is TRBV6-5 and J is TRBJ2-5; D not certain. The CDR3 runs to 15 residues. Trimming cost V 0 bases and J 2 bases, with 10 bases left between them. CDR1 and CDR2 from the germline V gene are MNHEY and SVGAGI. In DNA form, the CDR3 reads TGTGCCAGCAGTTACTCTAGATCAAGTCAAGAGACCCAGTACTTC. Residues: CASSYSRSSQETQYF.

The chain joins TRBV4-2 to TRBJ1-1; D is uncertain. CDR3 length equals 14 residues. The V gene lost 0 bases and the J gene lost 4 bases, with 9 bases spanning the gap. CDR1 is LGHNA, CDR2 YNFKEQ, per germline. CDR3 nucleotides: TGTGCCAGCAGCCAAGATGTCCGGGGCACTGAAGCTTTCTTT. Translation gives CASSQDVRGTEAFF.

The chain carries TRBV28 and TRBJ1-5, with TRBD1 matching over 10 bases. CDR1 and CDR2 (germline): MDHEN, SYDVKM. This CDR3 contains 17 residues. The J segment lost 1 base and the V segment lost 5 bases, leaving 8 bases of the junction unmatched. CDR3 residues: CASSPGPGQGSNQPQHF. The DNA for the CDR3 is TGTGCCAGCAGTCCCGGACCGGGACAGGGGAGCAATCAGCCCCAGCATTTT.

This clonotype has at least ten counts. This rearrangement joins TRBV7-2 to TRBJ1-2; D is uncertain. V was shortened by 5 bases and J by 5 bases, with 9 bases between the two germline ends. The CDR3 totals 12 residues. CDR1 is SGHTA, CDR2 FQGNSA, per germline. This chain's CDR3 is CASSVQGYGYTF. CDR3 sequence (DNA): TGTGCCAGCAGCGTCCAAGGATATGGCTACACCTTC.

The V call is TRBV20-1, the J call TRBJ2-3, with 13 bases lining up with TRBD2. There are 14 residues in the CDR3. J gave up 7 bases and V 0 bases, and 1 base lay outside the gene matches. Germline CDR1 and CDR2: DFQATT and SNEGSKA (reference sequence). The CDR3 loop is CSARELAGGYTQYF. The CDR3 nucleotides are TGCAGTGCTAGAGAACTAGCGGGGGGGTATACGCAGTATTTT.

This clonotype was observed at least ten times. The chain employs TRBV4-1 and TRBJ1-2; D possibly corresponds to TRBD1 (5 bases). Trimming took off 2 bases at V and 4 bases at J, with 14 bases between the two ends. Germline CDR1 MGHRA, CDR2 YSYEKL. The CDR3 is 15 residues long. The CDR3 DNA sequence: TGCGCCAGCAGCCAAACCGGGACTGACCTCTATGGCTACACCTTC. Translation: CASSQTGTDLYGYTF.

V is TRBV5-1 and J is TRBJ2-3; D is possibly TRBD1 (6 bases). The germline CDR1 and CDR2 sequences are SGHRS and YFSETQ. This CDR3 has 13 amino acids. Trimming left V 6 bases short and J 5 bases short, with 13 bases between. CDR3 residues: CASMPGAGDTQYF. The CDR3 coding sequence is TGCGCCAGCATGCCAGGGGCAGGAGATACGCAGTATTTT.

This clonotype appeared a few times. The genes are TRBV7-2 and TRBJ2-7, with 7 bases aligning to TRBD1. The V and J ends lost 5 bases and 3 bases, in that order; junction bases with no gene match: 4. In germline, CDR1 is SGHTA, CDR2 FQGNSA. This CDR3 comprises 13 residues. The DNA for the CDR3 is TGTGCCAGCAGCGTCGGACAGGTCTACGAGCAGTACGTC. Protein sequence: CASSVGQVYEQYV.

This clonotype was seen a handful of times. The chain links TRBV20-1 to TRBJ2-7, with TRBD1 matching over 7 bases. V lost 1 base to trimming and J lost 3 bases; unmatched junction nucleotides: 15. CDR3 length: 17 amino acids. The germline V gene has CDR1 DFQATT and CDR2 SNEGSKA (reference sequence). CDR3 in amino acids: CSARGRPGTVFFYEQYF. In nucleotides, the CDR3 is TGCAGTGCTAGAGGTCGCCCCGGGACAGTTTTTTTCTACGAGCAGTACTTC.

The sample holds many counts of this clonotype. V is TRBV5-1 and J is TRBJ2-1; D is perhaps TRBD2 (6 bases). Looked up from germline, CDR1 is SGHRS and CDR2 is YFSETQ. V was clipped by 5 bases and J by 10 bases, with 19 bases between them. CDR3 size: 14 residues. The CDR3 sequence is CASRAGPDLGEQFF. DNA of the CDR3: TGCGCCAGCAGGGCGGGGCCGGACCTCGGAGAGCAGTTCTTC.